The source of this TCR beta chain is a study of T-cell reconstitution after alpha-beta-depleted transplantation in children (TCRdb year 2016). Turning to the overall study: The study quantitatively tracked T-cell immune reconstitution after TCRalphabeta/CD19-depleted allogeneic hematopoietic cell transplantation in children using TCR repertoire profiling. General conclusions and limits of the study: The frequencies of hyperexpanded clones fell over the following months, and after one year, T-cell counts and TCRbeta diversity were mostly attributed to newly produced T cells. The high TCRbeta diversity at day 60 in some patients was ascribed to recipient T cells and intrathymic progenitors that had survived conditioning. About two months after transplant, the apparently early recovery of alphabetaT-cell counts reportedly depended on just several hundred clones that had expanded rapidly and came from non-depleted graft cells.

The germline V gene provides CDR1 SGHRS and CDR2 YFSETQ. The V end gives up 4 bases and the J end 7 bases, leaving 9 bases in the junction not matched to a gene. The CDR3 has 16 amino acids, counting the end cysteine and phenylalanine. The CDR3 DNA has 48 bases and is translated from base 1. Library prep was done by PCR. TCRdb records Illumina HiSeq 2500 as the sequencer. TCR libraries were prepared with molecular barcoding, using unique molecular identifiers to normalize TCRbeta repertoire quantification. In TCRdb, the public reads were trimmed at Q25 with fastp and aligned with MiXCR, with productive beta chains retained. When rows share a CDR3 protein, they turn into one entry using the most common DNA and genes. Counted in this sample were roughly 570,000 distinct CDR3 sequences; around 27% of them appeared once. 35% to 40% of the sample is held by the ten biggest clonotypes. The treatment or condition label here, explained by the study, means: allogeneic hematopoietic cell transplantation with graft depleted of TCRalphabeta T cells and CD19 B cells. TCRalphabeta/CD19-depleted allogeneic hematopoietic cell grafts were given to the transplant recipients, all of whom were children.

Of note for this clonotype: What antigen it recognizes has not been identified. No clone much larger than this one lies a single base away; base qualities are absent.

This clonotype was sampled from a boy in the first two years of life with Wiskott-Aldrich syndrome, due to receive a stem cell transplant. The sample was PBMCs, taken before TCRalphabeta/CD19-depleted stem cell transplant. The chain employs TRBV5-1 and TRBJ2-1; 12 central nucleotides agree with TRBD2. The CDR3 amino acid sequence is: CASSLTTSGSGNEQFF. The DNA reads TGCGCCAGCAGCCTGACGACTAGCGGGAGCGGAAATGAGCAGTTCTTC.